This T cell receptor beta chain was sequenced during a study of T cells in women clearing cervical HPV infection listed by TCRdb under 2018. For the study in its entirety: Cases were about two dozen women with histologically confirmed HPV16-related CIN3 or worse, including a couple of invasive cancers. The 20 to 25 controls were women who cleared a single incident HPV16 infection within 12 months without developing precancer or cancer. Among cases, blood sampling occurred a median of about 150 days after lesion detection, with an interquartile range of 90 to 200 days. Cases were matched to controls by age within five years and by the year the sample was collected. The parent cohort enrolled 8,500 to 11,000 women aged 18 or older in Guanacaste, Costa Rica, during about 1992 to 1994 and followed them for less than 9 years. Blood from cases was collected at the visit at which the lesion was first identified, whereas blood from controls was collected once infection was no longer detected. Because only a few women had HLA typing data, the possibility that HLA type acted as a confounder could not be ruled out. An exploratory proof-of-principle case-control study, nested within the Guanacaste HPV Natural History Study in Costa Rica, was conducted to compare TCR repertoires across cervical HPV16 outcomes. Five blinded duplicates per group were added as quality controls, so that roughly 60 samples were obtained: roughly 50 participants and some 10 replicates. Median age was roughly 33 years in cases versus just over 37 in controls, and baseline characteristics did not differ significantly.

Germline trimming: 5 bases from V, 2 bases from J; junction bases outside gene matches: 5. The CDR3 measures 14 amino acids from cysteine to phenylalanine. The DNA shown is the part of the CDR3 that was read: 33 bases, in frame from base 1. CDR1 and CDR2 were assigned from the germline V gene (reference sequence) as PRHDT and FYEKMQ. The immunoSEQ assay used multiplex PCR to amplify TCR beta CDR3 regions from an average of roughly 1,200 ng of genomic DNA per sample. The assay corrected primer bias using a complete synthetic TCR repertoire to establish an amplification baseline. The amplicons were sequenced using the Illumina platform. Per the source publication's procedure: Error correction of the sequences involved clustering with frequency ratios plus a modified nearest-neighbor algorithm, after which the sequences were analyzed in the immunoSEQ Analyzer using IMGT gene definitions. At each rarefaction depth, TCR richness and evenness were averaged over 20 rarefaction repeats, and samples with fewer sequences than the depth were excluded. Relative abundances of V, D and J genes were compared between groups using Wilcoxon rank sum tests, with FDR correction applied. Blinded duplicates gave an intraclass correlation of about 96% for TCR richness and an average of 76.4% across under 75 gene segments. The table comes from immuneACCESS by way of TCRdb, which keeps in-frame sequences with V and J called. Part of the clones is missing from these tables; in studies checked, under half for an unresolved V gene and the rest for unknown reasons. That table furnishes V, J and clone size, whereas the DNA furnished D and trimming. The sample table holds 49,000 or so clones. The ten largest clones capture approximately 34% of the sample.

Every participant had a single incident cervical HPV16 infection, and women with prevalent HPV16 infections were excluded. Cervical HPV DNA was detected with MY09/MY11 PCR, and genotyping was done by dot-blot hybridization. Approximately 15 mL of heparinized blood were centrifuged, and the buffy coat was aliquoted, frozen at -30°C, then stored at -80°C. QIAGEN kits were used to extract genomic DNA from buffy coat specimens. With regard to this clone: It has no known antigen specificity. Read coverage stops 3 residues before the CDR3 terminus; the germline J gene supplies the remainder.

Results the study describes overall, beyond this receptor: Across sequencing depths, CIN3+ cases showed significantly higher TCR repertoire richness than controls, but evenness did not differ between the groups. Cases had lower TRBV6-7 relative abundance than controls (approximately 0.11% versus 0.16%; Bonferroni P = 0.0008). The cross-sectional design could not show whether the associations came before the infection or were a result of it, and neither effector/memory subsets nor HPV-specific T cells were isolated. T-cell numbers per sample were unknown, so richness differences could reflect varying T-cell content rather than repertoire biology. Random forest classifiers combining richness and V gene abundances distinguished cases from controls with an estimated AUC of about 0.79.

Material for sequencing was blood buffy coat. The clonotype was recovered from a woman aged 18 to 75 with a cervical HPV16 infection that either progressed to CIN3+ or cleared (not recorded which). Recombination connected TRBV13 to TRBJ2-7, and 8 bases in between align with TRBD1. Partial CDR3 DNA: TGTGCCAGCAGCCTACGGACAGGGACCTACGAG. The translation is CASSLRTGTYE. The CDR3 reads in full as CASSLRTGTYEQYF.